This T cell receptor (gamma chain) was recovered during a study of Vδ1+ human thymocytes. Study-wide results and caveats: Donors shared many TRG clonotypes but few TRD clonotypes. Highly polyclonal TRG and TRD repertoires with Gaussian CDR3 length distributions appeared in thymus.

V was pared by 6 bases and J by 0 bases, with 11 bases of the junction left unmatched. CDR3 length: 15 amino acids. CDR1 and CDR2 (germline): GITISATS, ISYDGTV (reference sequence). The template was reverse-transcribed extracted RNA. Multiplex PCR used pooled V-gene forward primers and a constant-region reverse primer to amplify CDR3s. TCRdb re-called the multiplex PCR reads via CATT. The sample records around 30,000 gamma-chain clones, around 20% being singletons. About this clone: Its specificity is unknown.

Input material: Vdelta1+ gamma-delta thymocytes from the thymus. The subset: FACS-sorted CD3+ TCRalphabeta- TCRVdelta1+ TCRVdelta2- thymocytes. This TCR derives from a boy in the first two years of life who had congenital heart surgery. The chain is built from TRGV9 and TRGJ1 or TRGJ2. The CDR3 here is CALWIQALNYYKKLF. The CDR3 DNA sequence: TGTGCCTTGTGGATCCAAGCTCTGAATTATTATAAGAAACTCTTT.